This T cell receptor beta chain comes out of a study of blood T cell repertoires in COVID-19. Study-level background: Acute and convalescent COVID-19 samples came from the United States, Italy and Spain.

The ends were cut back, 1 base at V and 8 bases at J, with 20 bases in the middle. This CDR3 comprises 16 residues. CDR1 SGHDN and CDR2 FVKESK come from the germline V gene. Per the original data handling: Amplification with reference gene primers provided the estimates of nucleated cell counts. Libraries were prepared by immunoSEQ multiplex PCR; TCRdb keeps only in-frame clonotypes and omits some of them. From that table come the V and J calls and clone size; the DNA was used to work out D and trimming. The sample contains tens of thousands of clones, more than 75% of which appear only once. The TCR originated in a man aged 35 to 55 with acute or convalescent COVID-19. The source material was peripheral blood. The chain combines TRBV14 with TRBJ1-1; perhaps TRBD1 as D (5 bases). Here the CDR3 DNA reads TGTGCCAGCAGCCAAGTGGCGGGGGTAGGTACAACGGAAGCTTTCTTT. This sequence encodes CASSQVAGVGTTEAFF. Variable domain in full (rest from reference TRBV14 and TRBJ1-1): EAGVTQFPSHSVIEKGQTVTLRCDPISGHDNLYWYRRVMGKEIKFLLHFVKESKQDESGMPNNRFLAERTGGTYSTLKVQPAELEDSGVYFCASSQVAGVGTTEAFFGQGTRLTVV.